This T cell receptor (beta chain) was identified during a study of T cell responses to AZD1222 COVID-19 vaccine. This clone appeared once. Its cognate antigen is unknown. Profiling relied on immunoSEQ multiplex PCR, and the TCRdb table lists in-frame clones only, not all of them. Among roughly 140,000 clones listed, about 91% were seen once. Study-level points and caveats: Targets within unmutated variant regions were reportedly found for nearly half of spike-specific TCRs.

V was shortened by 1 base and J by 1 base, with 7 bases between the two germline ends. CDR3 length: 14 residues. Germline CDR1 reads LNHNV; CDR2 reads YYDKDF (reference sequence). The specimen comprised peripheral blood, sampled on day 0 of AZD1222 vaccination. The sequence was obtained from an adult in good health. The chain links TRBV15 to TRBJ2-5; D remains ambiguous. The CDR3 sequence is CATSRVGSQETQYF. In DNA form, the CDR3 reads TGTGCCACCAGCAGAGTTGGCAGCCAAGAGACCCAGTACTTC.